The 6 T cell receptor beta chains below were found in one sample sequenced in a study of T cell responses to AZD1222 COVID-19 vaccine. Sequencing was performed with immunoSEQ multiplex PCR; in TCRdb, only in-frame clones are kept and a portion is missing. The sample includes some 120,000 clones, about 85% of them seen just once. The sequencing used peripheral blood, collected on day 0 of AZD1222 vaccination. The receptor set was obtained from an adult in good health.

This rearrangement joins TRBV6-2 or TRBV6-3 to TRBJ2-1; possible D gene TRBD2, 6 bases. CDR1 and CDR2 from the germline V gene are MNHEY and SVGEGT. The CDR3 contains 14 residues. V gave up 6 bases and J gave up 0 bases, with 9 bases separating them. CDR3: CASSPGSSYNEQFF. The CDR3 coding sequence is TGTGCCAGCAGCCCCGGGAGCTCCTACAATGAGCAGTTCTTC.

This sequence joins TRBV19 and TRBJ2-4, with 8 nucleotides matching TRBD2. This CDR3 has 15 residues. With 3 bases clipped from V and 0 bases from J, the junction kept 1 base outside the gene matches. Germline CDR1 LNHDA, CDR2 SQIVND (reference sequence). This chain's CDR3 is CASSIRGGAKNIQYF. The CDR3 nucleotides are TGTGCCAGTAGTATTCGGGGGGGAGCCAAAAACATTCAGTACTTC.

This chain uses TRBV6-5 with TRBJ1-1; D gene uncertain. CDR3 length equals 13 residues. Per germline, CDR1 MNHEY and CDR2 SVGAGI. Deletions cut 2 bases from V and 5 bases from J, with 9 bases between. CDR3 sequence (DNA): TGTGCCAGCAGTTACGTAGCTGGAACTGAAGCTTTCTTT. Protein product: CASSYVAGTEAFF.

This sequence joins TRBV5-1 and TRBJ2-2; 7 bases line up with TRBD1. J gave up 5 bases and V 3 bases, and 7 bases lay outside the gene matches. Germline CDR1 SGHRS, CDR2 YFSETQ. The CDR3 runs to 15 residues. DNA for the CDR3: TGCGCCAGCAGCTCCCGGACAGGCGAGACCGGGGAGCTGTTTTTT. Amino acid sequence: CASSSRTGETGELFF.

The DNA of the CDR3 is TGTGCCAGCAGGTCACCGGGCCGCCCGAGTGGGGAGACCCAGTACTTC. Translating it yields CASRSPGRPSGETQYF. The V gene is TRBV7-2, the J gene TRBJ2-5, with no clear D. V was pared by 6 bases and J by 5 bases, with 22 bases between. This CDR3 spans 16 amino acids. CDR1 is SGHTA and CDR2 is FQGNSA in the germline V gene. Looking up the rest from reference TRBV7-2 and TRBJ2-5 gives the full variable domain: GAGVSQSPSNKVTEKGKDVELRCDPISGHTALYWYRQSLGQGLEFLIYFQGNSAPDKSGLPSDRFSAERTGGSVSTLTIQRTQQEDSAVYLCASRSPGRPSGETQYFGPGTRLLVL.

The chain uses TRBV5-6 and TRBJ2-4, with 7 bases fitting TRBD1. V gave up 1 base and J gave up 7 bases; unmatched junction bases: 5. The length of the CDR3 is 14 residues. Looked up from germline, CDR1 is SGHDT and CDR2 is YYEEEE. CDR3 DNA sequence: TGTGCCAGCAGCTTGTTACAGGGGCTCAACATTCAGTACTTC. Protein sequence: CASSLLQGLNIQYF.